This entry lists 13 T cell receptor beta chains sequenced from one sample in a study of cytomegalovirus exposure and HLA in healthy donors. The PCR was carried out with 60 Vbeta primers and 13 Jbeta primers. Assay: immunoSEQ multiplex PCR; the TCRdb copy retains only in-frame clones and omits some. The sample lists approximately 130,000 clones, 75% to 80% occurring once. The sample taken for sequencing was PBMCs. The origin of the receptors is a male donor in good health and CMV-seronegative.

In this sample, this clone turned up once. This chain uses TRBV14 with TRBJ2-2, with D perhaps matching TRBD2 (5 bases). This CDR3 region has 16 residues. Trimming shortened V by 0 bases and J by 1 base, and 9 bases separated the two germline ends. The V gene's germline CDR1 is SGHDN and CDR2 FVKESK. CDR3 nucleotides: TGTGCCAGCAGCCAAGATGGACTCCTGAACACCGGGGAGCTGTTTTTT. Its protein product is CASSQDGLLNTGELFF.

The chain uses TRBV30 and TRBJ1-2, with 8 bases lining up with TRBD1. CDR1 is GTSNPN and CDR2 is SVGIG in the germline V gene (reference sequence). The CDR3 contains 14 residues. The V segment lost 2 bases and the J segment 4 bases; nucleotides outside the gene matches: 6. The CDR3 sequence: CAWSPGGAFYGYTF. Here the CDR3 DNA reads TGTGCCTGGAGTCCAGGGGGCGCTTTCTATGGCTACACCTTC. Full variable domain (remainder filled in from reference TRBV30 and TRBJ1-2): SQTIHQWPATLVQPVGSPLSLECTVEGTSNPNLYWYRQAAGRGLQLLFYSVGIGQISSEVPQNLSASRPQDRQFILSSKKLLLSDSGFYLCAWSPGGAFYGYTFGSGTRLTVV.

The chain is built from TRBV27 and TRBJ2-7; 9 bases map to TRBD2. CDR1 MNHEY and CDR2 SMNVEV come from the germline V gene (reference sequence). V lost 4 bases, J lost 4 bases, and 8 bases stayed unmatched. The CDR3 is 15 amino acids. The CDR3: CASSCRGGARYEQYF. In DNA, the CDR3 is TGTGCCAGCAGTTGCCGCGGGGGGGCTCGATACGAGCAGTACTTC.

Concerning this clone itself: At one of its ends the junction is not consistent with the germline gene, which may arise from a read error. The V call is TRBV7-7, the J call TRBJ2-5; TRBD1 matches 10 bases. Per germline, CDR1 SSHAT and CDR2 FNYEAQ (reference sequence). The CDR3 runs to 15 residues. The CDR3 DNA is TGTGCTAGCAGCCCCCTCAGACAGGGGGCAGAGACCCAGTACTTC. Protein: CASSPLRQGAETQYF.

The chain employs TRBV7-9 and TRBJ2-3; 12 bases align to TRBD1. Losses at the gene ends were 4 bases for V and 4 bases for J; bases not matched to a gene: 9. The CDR3 contains 17 residues. Germline lookup yields CDR1 SEHNR and CDR2 FQNEAQ (reference sequence). The CDR3 region is CASSSVGDRGPADTQYF. The CDR3 nucleotides are TGTGCCAGCAGCTCAGTGGGGGACAGGGGGCCAGCAGATACGCAGTATTTT.

This clone was found a few times. The V gene is TRBV30, the J gene TRBJ1-5; 9 nucleotides align to TRBD1. Trimming removed 5 bases from V and 6 bases from J; junction bases left unmatched: 5. The CDR3 contains 13 residues. From germline, CDR1 is GTSNPN and CDR2 SVGIG (reference sequence). CDR3 loop: CAWGGQGGQPQHF. CDR3 DNA sequence: TGTGCCTGGGGGGGACAGGGCGGTCAGCCCCAGCATTTT. Supplemented by reference TRBV30 and TRBJ1-5, the full variable domain reads SQTIHQWPATLVQPVGSPLSLECTVEGTSNPNLYWYRQAAGRGLQLLFYSVGIGQISSEVPQNLSASRPQDRQFILSSKKLLLSDSGFYLCAWGGQGGQPQHFGDGTRLSIL.

This chain uses TRBV7-9 with TRBJ1-4; 9 positions match TRBD1. V gave up 3 bases and J gave up 8 bases; unmatched junction bases: 10. Germline-derived CDR1 and CDR2 are SEHNR and FQNEAQ (reference sequence). The CDR3 spans 16 residues. The CDR3 nucleotides read TGTGCCAGCAGCTTCGGGATACAGGGGGCTGGGGAAAAACTGTTTTTT. Translated: CASSFGIQGAGEKLFF.

V gene TRBV6-4 combines with J gene TRBJ2-2; 15 bases agree with TRBD2. The junction had 9 bases not matched to a gene; V was cut back by 5 bases and J by 5 bases. The CDR3 covers 18 residues. Germline-derived CDR1 and CDR2 are MRHNA and SNTAGT. The CDR3 sequence: CASSRTSGGAVATGELFF. As DNA, the CDR3 is TGTGCCAGCAGTCGGACTAGCGGGGGGGCCGTTGCTACCGGGGAGCTGTTTTTT.

The rearrangement uses TRBV4-2 and TRBJ2-6; TRBD1 matches at 7 bases. Looked up from germline, CDR1 is LGHNA and CDR2 is YNFKEQ. Losses at the gene ends were 0 bases for V and 0 bases for J; bases not matched to a gene: 5. The length of the CDR3 is 18 residues. The CDR3 DNA reads TGTGCCAGCAGCCAAGATCCGGCAGGGGGCTCTGGGGCCAACGTCCTGACTTTC. Protein: CASSQDPAGGSGANVLTF.

The rearrangement links TRBV7-8 to TRBJ2-7; D gene ambiguous. This CDR3 contains 11 residues. V shed 5 bases and J shed 4 bases, with 6 bases lying between them. Germline CDR1 reads SGHVS; CDR2 reads FQNEAQ. The CDR3 sequence is CASSGFYEQYF. The CDR3 bases are TGTGCCAGCAGCGGCTTTTACGAGCAGTACTTC.

This chain uses TRBV5-4 with TRBJ2-1, with D perhaps matching TRBD2 (7 bases). The CDR3 consists of 15 residues. Per the germline V gene, CDR1 is SGHNT and CDR2 is YYREEE (reference sequence). Trimming took off 4 bases at V and 5 bases at J, with 16 bases between the two ends. For the CDR3, the DNA is TGTGCCAGCAGCCCCGACTGGGGGGGCCACAATGAGCAGTTCTTC. It encodes CASSPDWGGHNEQFF. The variable domain in full, completed from reference TRBV5-4 and TRBJ2-1, reads ETGVTQSPTHLIKTRGQQVTLRCSSQSGHNTVSWYQQALGQGPQFIFQYYREEENGRGNFPPRFSGLQFPNYSSELNVNALELDDSALYLCASSPDWGGHNEQFFGPGTRLTVL.

This clone appeared a few times. The V and J genes are TRBV6-6 and TRBJ2-7; TRBD1 might be the D (6 bases). Trimming removed 6 bases from V and 7 bases from J, with 13 bases in between. Germline CDR1 is MNHNY and CDR2 is SVGAGI (reference sequence). The CDR3 runs to 12 residues. CDR3 DNA: TGTGCCAGCAGGACGCTCCAGGGGGAGCAGTACTTC. It is translated as CASRTLQGEQYF.

The V gene is TRBV4-1, the J gene TRBJ2-3; 14 bases match TRBD2. The CDR3 runs 17 residues. Trimming removed 4 bases from V and 6 bases from J; junction bases left unmatched: 9. Germline lookup yields CDR1 MGHRA and CDR2 YSYEKL. The CDR3: CASSLLTSGGAMDTQYF. CDR3 coding DNA: TGCGCCAGCAGCCTCCTGACTAGCGGGGGGGCCATGGATACGCAGTATTTT.